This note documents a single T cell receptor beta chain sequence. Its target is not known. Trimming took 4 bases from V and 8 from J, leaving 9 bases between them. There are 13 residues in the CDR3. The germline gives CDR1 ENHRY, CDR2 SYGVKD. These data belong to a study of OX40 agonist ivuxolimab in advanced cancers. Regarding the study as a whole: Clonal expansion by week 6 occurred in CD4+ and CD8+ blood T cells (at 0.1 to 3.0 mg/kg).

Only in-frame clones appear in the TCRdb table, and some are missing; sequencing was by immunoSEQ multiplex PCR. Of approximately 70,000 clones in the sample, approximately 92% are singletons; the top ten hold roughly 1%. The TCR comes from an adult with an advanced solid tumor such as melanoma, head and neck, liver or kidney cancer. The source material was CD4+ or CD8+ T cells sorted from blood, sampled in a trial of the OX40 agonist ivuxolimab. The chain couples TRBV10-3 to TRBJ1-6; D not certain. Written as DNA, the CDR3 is TGTGCCATCAGTGTTAAGCAGGATTCACCCCTCCACTTT. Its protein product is CAISVKQDSPLHF.